The 22 T cell receptor beta chains below all came from one sample that was sequenced in a study of cytomegalovirus exposure and HLA in healthy donors. It was with 60 Vbeta and 13 Jbeta primers that the PCR ran. The assay was immunoSEQ multiplex PCR, and TCRdb's table has in-frame clones only and misses some. This sample yields approximately 160,000 clones, of which around 75% are seen a single time; under 1.5% belongs to the top ten. The sample was PBMCs. Receptors originate from a man between 18 and 35 years old in good health and CMV-seronegative.

About this clone: The conserved closing phenylalanine or tryptophan is absent in this CDR3, likely reflecting a read error. The DNA is omitted, as the CDR3 cannot be located on it reliably, and the CDR3 follows TCRdb's listing. J is TRBJ1-2 and V is TRBV5-5; the table gives TRBD1 as D, unverified against the DNA. From germline, CDR1 is SGHKS and CDR2 YYEKEE (reference sequence). The CDR3 spans 16 amino acids, including both terminal residues. CDR3 protein: CASSSGFRDRAGGSWG.

This chain joins TRBV27 and TRBJ2-1; TRBD1 might be the D (6 bases). V lost 5 bases and J 5 bases, leaving 13 bases between the germline ends. Per the germline V gene, CDR1 is MNHEY and CDR2 is SMNVEV (reference sequence). The CDR3 contains 14 residues. Here the CDR3 DNA reads TGTGCCAGCAGTCCGAGGACAGCACACAATGAGCAGTTCTTC. It translates to CASSPRTAHNEQFF.

The chain links TRBV5-4 to TRBJ2-7; TRBD2 matches at 12 bases. CDR1 is SGHNT, CDR2 YYREEE, per germline (reference sequence). After removal of 3 bases from V and 5 bases from J, the junction contained 3 bases not matched to a gene. The CDR3 consists of 14 residues. The CDR3 protein is CASSSLAGGDEQYF. The CDR3 nucleotides are TGTGCCAGCAGCTCACTAGCGGGAGGCGACGAGCAGTACTTC.

This clone has just a few counts. The chain couples TRBV6-1 to TRBJ2-3; TRBD1 agrees at 11 bases. V shed 1 base, J shed 4 bases, and the junction held 1 base outside the gene matches. The V gene's germline CDR1 is MNHNS and CDR2 SASEGT. The CDR3 loop spans 15 amino acids. The CDR3: CASSEGTGGADTQYF. DNA for the CDR3: TGTGCCAGCAGTGAAGGGACAGGGGGCGCAGATACGCAGTATTTT.

This chain uses TRBV6-5 with TRBJ1-1; perhaps TRBD1 as D (5 bases). Germline-derived CDR1 and CDR2 are MNHEY and SVGAGI. This CDR3 is built from 14 residues. V lost 4 bases, J lost 4 bases, and 13 bases lay in between. In DNA, the CDR3 is TGTGCCAGCAGTTTGGACATATCGGGCACTGAAGCTTTCTTT. This sequence encodes CASSLDISGTEAFF.

CDR3 nucleotide sequence: TGCGCCAGCAGCTCAACCTACGAGCAGTACTTC. Amino acids: CASSSTYEQYF. The chain recombines TRBV5-1 with TRBJ2-5, with D uncertain. The end of the DNA fits TRBJ2-7 better, so the J call may be wrong. The CDR3 consists of 11 residues. From germline, CDR1 is SGHRS and CDR2 YFSETQ.

The CDR3 protein is CASEGSTQETQYF. The CDR3 region has the DNA TGTGCCTCCGAGGGCAGCACCCAAGAGACCCAGTACTTC. The rearrangement uses TRBV6-5 and TRBJ2-5, with D maybe TRBD2 (5 bases). This CDR3 comprises 13 residues. Between the trimmed V and J ends, which lost 11 bases and 1 base, there was a span of 14 bases. CDR1 is MNHEY and CDR2 is SVGAGI in the germline V gene.

The V and J genes are TRBV7-9 and TRBJ1-1; D remains ambiguous. The CDR3 is 12 amino acids. Deletions cut 3 bases from V and 3 bases from J, with 5 bases between. Germline V CDR1 and CDR2: SEHNR, FQNEAQ (reference sequence). CDR3 amino acids: CASSFGDTEAFF. The DNA of the CDR3 is TGTGCCAGCAGCTTCGGGGACACTGAAGCTTTCTTT.

This sequence joins TRBV10-1 and TRBJ2-2; TRBD1 matches 8 bases. Germline V CDR1 and CDR2: WNHNN, SYGVQD (reference sequence). The trim removed 4 bases at V and 4 bases at J, leaving 2 bases unmatched. This CDR3 contains 14 residues. CDR3 in amino acids: CASSAGTGTGELFF. The CDR3 DNA is TGCGCCAGCAGTGCCGGGACAGGCACCGGGGAGCTGTTTTTT.

The chain couples TRBV4-3 to TRBJ1-3; D is unresolved. CDR1 is LGHNA, CDR2 YSLEER, per germline. V lost 5 bases and J lost 9, with 11 bases in between. The CDR3 length is 12 residues. CDR3: CASSRQGSTIYF. CDR3 in DNA: TGCGCCAGCAGCAGGCAAGGGAGCACCATATATTTT.

The chain recombines TRBV12-5 with TRBJ2-1; TRBD2 matches 10 bases. Germline CDR1 reads LGHNT; CDR2 reads FRNRAP. The V and J ends lost 6 bases and 1 base, in that order; junction bases with no gene match: 12. The CDR3 is made up of 18 amino acids. This CDR3 is CASGPGASGRTSYNEQFF. The CDR3 bases are TGTGCTAGTGGCCCCGGGGCTAGCGGGAGAACTTCCTACAATGAGCAGTTCTTC.

The V gene is TRBV6-1, the J gene TRBJ1-2, with 10 bases lining up with TRBD1. This CDR3 has 13 residues. J was trimmed by 7 bases and V by 7 bases; bases with no gene match: 6. Germline V gene lookup returns CDR1 MNHNS and CDR2 SASEGT. The DNA for the CDR3 is TGTGCCAGCATTCCCGGACAGGGGGGTGGCTACACCTTC. Translating it yields CASIPGQGGGYTF.

CDR3 in DNA: TGTGCCAGCAGCCAAATCAGGACAGGTTACGAGCAGTACTTC. The encoded protein is CASSQIRTGYEQYF. The V and J genes are TRBV14 and TRBJ2-7; TRBD1 matches at 7 bases. Per the germline V gene, CDR1 is SGHDN and CDR2 is FVKESK. V lost 2 bases and J lost 4; bases outside the gene matches: 5. There are 14 residues in the CDR3.

The chain combines TRBV27 with TRBJ2-5; TRBD1 matches 11 bases. The better agreement between TRBJ2-7 and the DNA end casts doubt on the J call. The CDR3 spans 14 residues. Germline-derived CDR1 and CDR2 are MNHEY and SMNVEV (reference sequence). The CDR3 loop reads CASRFSDRGLEQYF. The CDR3 DNA sequence: TGTGCCAGCAGGTTTTCGGACAGGGGGCTCGAGCAGTACTTC.

The chain joins TRBV4-1 to TRBJ2-2, with a possible D match to TRBD2 (5 bases). The germline CDR1 and CDR2 sequences are MGHRA and YSYEKL. Trimming shortened V by 4 bases and J by 5 bases, and 8 bases separated the two germline ends. The CDR3 has 13 residues. Here the CDR3 reads CASSPRGTGELFF. CDR3 DNA sequence: TGCGCCAGCAGCCCACGAGGGACCGGGGAGCTGTTTTTT.

The chain has TRBV25-1 and TRBJ1-5; TRBD1 matches at 8 bases. The CDR3 consists of 14 residues. V dropped 4 bases and J dropped 2; count of bases not matched to a gene: 1. Germline values: CDR1 MGHDK, CDR2 SYGVNS. CDR3 region: CASSVTGGNQPQHF. The CDR3 coding sequence is TGTGCCAGCAGTGTGACAGGGGGCAATCAGCCCCAGCATTTT.

V is TRBV27 and J is TRBJ2-1, with 10 bases aligning to TRBD2. The CDR3 has 19 residues. V was clipped by 2 bases and J by 2 bases; unmatched bases: 12. The germline CDR1 and CDR2 sequences are MNHEY and SMNVEV (reference sequence). The CDR3 loop reads CASSLIRSSGSSTYNEQFF. The CDR3 nucleotides are TGTGCCAGCAGTTTAATTCGGTCTAGCGGGAGTTCTACCTACAATGAGCAGTTCTTC.

This chain uses TRBV5-4 with TRBJ2-7; the D is unclear. CDR1 and CDR2 from the germline V gene are SGHNT and YYREEE (reference sequence). Trimming pared 0 bases from V and 1 base from J, leaving 14 bases between. The CDR3 totals 16 residues. CDR3 nucleotides: TGTGCCAGCAGCTTGGGCGGTTCGGATCATTCCTACGAGCAGTACTTC. The encoded protein is CASSLGGSDHSYEQYF.

The chain is built from TRBV28 and TRBJ2-2, with TRBD1 matching over 7 bases. V lost 8 bases and J lost 4; bases outside the gene matches: 10. CDR1 and CDR2 from the germline V gene are MDHEN and SYDVKM. There are 15 residues in the CDR3. This chain's CDR3 is CASAWTGAPTGELFF. The CDR3 nucleotides read TGTGCCAGCGCGTGGACAGGTGCCCCCACCGGGGAGCTGTTTTTT.

V gene TRBV12-5 combines with J gene TRBJ2-1; 8 bases map to TRBD1. Germline loops: CDR1 LGHNT, CDR2 FRNRAP. The junction had 3 bases not matched to a gene; V was cut back by 4 bases and J by 10 bases. This CDR3 is 12 amino acids long. The CDR3 DNA sequence: TGTGCTAGTGGTTCAGGGGGCACGGAGCAGTTCTTC. It is translated as CASGSGGTEQFF.

This clone was recorded only once. The rearrangement links TRBV19 to TRBJ2-7, with 8 bases that match TRBD2. V shed 3 bases and J 0 bases; nucleotides not matched to a gene: 4. The germline V gene has CDR1 LNHDA and CDR2 SQIVND (reference sequence). The CDR3 is made up of 15 amino acids. CDR3 DNA: TGTGCCAGTAGTATGGGGGCGGGGGGCTCCTACGAGCAGTACTTC. Encoded protein: CASSMGAGGSYEQYF.

The chain couples TRBV5-4 to TRBJ2-5, with TRBD2 matching over 8 bases. Germline V gene lookup returns CDR1 SGHNT and CDR2 YYREEE (reference sequence). J was trimmed by 3 bases and V by 0 bases; bases with no gene match: 4. The CDR3 length is 15 residues. The CDR3 protein is CASSLAGGGEETQYF. CDR3 sequence (DNA): TGTGCCAGCAGCTTGGCGGGAGGGGGGGAAGAGACCCAGTACTTC.